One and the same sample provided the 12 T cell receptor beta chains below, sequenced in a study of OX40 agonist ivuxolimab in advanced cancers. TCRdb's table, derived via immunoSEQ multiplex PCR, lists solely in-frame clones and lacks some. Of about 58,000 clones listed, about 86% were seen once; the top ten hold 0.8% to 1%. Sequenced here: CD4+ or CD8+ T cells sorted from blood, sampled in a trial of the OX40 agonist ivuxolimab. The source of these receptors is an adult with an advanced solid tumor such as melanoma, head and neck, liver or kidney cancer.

The CDR3, as DNA: TGTGCCAGCTCACCACTATGGCAGGGGCAAGGCACCGGGGAGCTGTTTTTT. It translates to CASSPLWQGQGTGELFF. V is TRBV18 and J is TRBJ2-2; perhaps TRBD1 as D (6 bases). V was cut by 1 base and J by 4 bases, with 16 bases left in between. This CDR3 comprises 17 residues. Per germline, CDR1 KGHSH and CDR2 LQKENI.

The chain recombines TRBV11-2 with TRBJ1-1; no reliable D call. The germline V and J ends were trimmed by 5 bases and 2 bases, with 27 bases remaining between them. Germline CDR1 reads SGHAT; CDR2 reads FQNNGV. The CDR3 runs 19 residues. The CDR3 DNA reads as TGTGCCAGCAGCCCCCGAAGGGCGGTCCAGGACCCCACTAACACTGAAGCTTTCTTT. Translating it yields CASSPRRAVQDPTNTEAFF.

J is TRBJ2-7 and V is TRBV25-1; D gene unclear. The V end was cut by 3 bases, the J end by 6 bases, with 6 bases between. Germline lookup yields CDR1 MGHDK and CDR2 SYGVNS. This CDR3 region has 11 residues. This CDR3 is CASSERFEQYF. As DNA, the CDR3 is TGTGCCAGCAGTGAGAGGTTCGAGCAGTACTTC.

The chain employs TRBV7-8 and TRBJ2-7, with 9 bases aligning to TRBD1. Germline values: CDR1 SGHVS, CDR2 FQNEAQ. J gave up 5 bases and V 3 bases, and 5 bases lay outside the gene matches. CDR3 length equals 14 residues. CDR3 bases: TGTGCCAGCAGCTTCAACAGGGGGCGGAACGAGCAGTACTTC. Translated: CASSFNRGRNEQYF.

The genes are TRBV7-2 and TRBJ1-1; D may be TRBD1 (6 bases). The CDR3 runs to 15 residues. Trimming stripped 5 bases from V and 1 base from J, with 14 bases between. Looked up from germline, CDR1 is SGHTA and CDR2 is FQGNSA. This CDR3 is CASSPAGAWNTEAFF. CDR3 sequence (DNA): TGTGCCAGCAGCCCTGCGGGGGCTTGGAACACTGAAGCTTTCTTT. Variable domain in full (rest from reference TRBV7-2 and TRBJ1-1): GAGVSQSPSNKVTEKGKDVELRCDPISGHTALYWYRQSLGQGLEFLIYFQGNSAPDKSGLPSDRFSAERTGGSVSTLTIQRTQQEDSAVYLCASSPAGAWNTEAFFGQGTRLTVV.

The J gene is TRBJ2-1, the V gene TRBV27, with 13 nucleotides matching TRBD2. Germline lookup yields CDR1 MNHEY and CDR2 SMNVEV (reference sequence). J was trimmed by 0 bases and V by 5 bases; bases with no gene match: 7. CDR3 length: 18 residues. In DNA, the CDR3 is TGTGCCAGCAGTAGACTAGCGGGGGGTCGGAGCTCCTACAATGAGCAGTTCTTC. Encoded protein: CASSRLAGGRSSYNEQFF.

Here the CDR3 reads CASSRRGGSVSGANVLTF. The CDR3 DNA reads TGTGCCAGCTCACGTCGAGGGGGTTCAGTATCTGGGGCCAACGTCCTGACTTTC. V and J are TRBV18 and TRBJ2-6; tentative D call: TRBD1 (6 bases). From germline, CDR1 is KGHSH and CDR2 LQKENI. The V end was cut by 4 bases, the J end by 1 base, with 17 bases between. This CDR3 contains 18 residues.

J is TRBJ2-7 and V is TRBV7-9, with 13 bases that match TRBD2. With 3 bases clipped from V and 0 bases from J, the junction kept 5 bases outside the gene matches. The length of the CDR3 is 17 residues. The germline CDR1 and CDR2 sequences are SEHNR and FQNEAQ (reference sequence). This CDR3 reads CASSLGLAGRRSYEQYF. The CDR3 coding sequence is TGTGCCAGCAGCTTGGGACTAGCGGGGAGACGCTCCTACGAGCAGTACTTC.

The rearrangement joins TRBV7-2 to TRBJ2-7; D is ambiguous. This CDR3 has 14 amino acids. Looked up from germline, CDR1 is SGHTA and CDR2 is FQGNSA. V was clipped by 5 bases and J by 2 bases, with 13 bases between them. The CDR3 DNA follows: TGTGCCAGCAGCCCCGGCAGCCAACCCTACGAGCAGTACTTC. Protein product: CASSPGSQPYEQYF.

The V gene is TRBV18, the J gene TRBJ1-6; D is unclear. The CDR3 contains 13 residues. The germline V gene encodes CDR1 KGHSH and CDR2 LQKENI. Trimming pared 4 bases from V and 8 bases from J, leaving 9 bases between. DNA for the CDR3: TGTGCCAGCTCACAAGGGAGGGATTCACCCCTCCACTTT. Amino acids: CASSQGRDSPLHF. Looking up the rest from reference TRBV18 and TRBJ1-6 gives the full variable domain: NAGVMQNPRHLVRRRGQEARLRCSPMKGHSHVYWYRQLPEEGLKFMVYLQKENIIDESGMPKERFSAEFPKEGPSILRIQQVVRGDSAAYFCASSQGRDSPLHFGNGTRLTVT.

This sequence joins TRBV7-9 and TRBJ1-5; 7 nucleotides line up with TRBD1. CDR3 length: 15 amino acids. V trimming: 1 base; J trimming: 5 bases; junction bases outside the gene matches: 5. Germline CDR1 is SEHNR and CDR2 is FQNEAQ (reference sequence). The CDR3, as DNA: TGTGCCAGCAGCTTAGGGACAGGTAGGGATCAGCCCCAGCATTTT. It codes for CASSLGTGRDQPQHF.

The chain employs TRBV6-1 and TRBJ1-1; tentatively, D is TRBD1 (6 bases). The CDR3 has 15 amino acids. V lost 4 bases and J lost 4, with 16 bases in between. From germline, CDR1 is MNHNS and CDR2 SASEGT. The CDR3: CASSAKQGVGTEAFF. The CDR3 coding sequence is TGTGCCAGCAGTGCAAAACAGGGCGTCGGCACTGAAGCTTTCTTT.